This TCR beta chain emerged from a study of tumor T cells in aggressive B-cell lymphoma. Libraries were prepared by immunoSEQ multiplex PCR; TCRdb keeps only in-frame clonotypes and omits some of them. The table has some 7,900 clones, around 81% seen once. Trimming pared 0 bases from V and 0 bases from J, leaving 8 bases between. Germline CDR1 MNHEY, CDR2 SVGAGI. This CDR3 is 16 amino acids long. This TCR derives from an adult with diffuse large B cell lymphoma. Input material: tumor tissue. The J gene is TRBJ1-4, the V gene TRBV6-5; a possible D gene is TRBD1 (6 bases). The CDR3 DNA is TGTGCCAGCAGTTACTCAGGGGGGGCAACTAATGAAAAACTGTTTTTT. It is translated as CASSYSGGATNEKLFF.